This T cell receptor beta chain emerged from a study of spatial heterogeneity in lung cancer. The time point here: sample taken at primary tumor resection. MiXCR was run by TCRdb on the 5' RACE reads, yielding one entry per CDR3 protein. Among approximately 40,000 distinct CDR3 sequences listed, roughly 7.4% were seen once. This clonotype was sampled from a male donor with early-stage non-small cell lung cancer. Sample: PBMCs, taken at surgery.

The CDR3 nucleotides read TGTGCCAGCAGCTACTATACCGGGACAGGCCCACCATATGAGCAGTTCTTC. Translating it yields CASSYYTGTGPPYEQFF. The V gene is TRBV5-6, the J gene TRBJ2-1; TRBD1 matches 8 bases. CDR3 length: 17 amino acids. The J segment lost 8 bases and the V segment lost 3 bases, leaving 16 bases of the junction unmatched. Germline CDR1 SGHDT, CDR2 YYEEEE.